This entry describes one T cell receptor beta chain. These data originate in a study of T cells expressing NK-cell markers. Study overall: Sorted CD3+CD56+NKG2C+, CD3+CD56+NKG2C- and CD3+CD56-NKG2C+ T-cell subsets were beta-chain profiled.

TCRdb re-called the 5' RACE reads, yielding one record per CDR3 amino acid sequence without DNA. This repertoire includes about 460,000 distinct CDR3 sequences. The sequenced sample was blood T cells: a sorted CD56 or NKG2C T cell subset, CD4+ or CD8+ T cells, or bulk PBMC T cells (not recorded which). This clonotype originated in a woman aged 50 to 65 in good health.

The CDR3 region is CASSQTGTEYYEQYF. The gene calls are TRBV7-8 and TRBJ2-7; TCRdb lists TRBD1, though no DNA is available to test this call. CDR3 length: 15 amino acids. The germline V gene encodes CDR1 SGHVS and CDR2 FQNEAQ.